The 3 T cell receptor beta chains listed next were all sequenced from one sample in a study of Ad26.COV2.S vaccination and SARS-CoV-2 variants. Noted treatment: 15 to 20 received Ad26.COV2.S at low or high dose, single or two shots; about 5 received placebo; per-sample allocation not given. It was on day 63 after the first vaccine or placebo injection that samples were taken. Method: immunoSEQ multiplex PCR; TCRdb's copy keeps in-frame clones and lacks some. Of roughly 400,000 clones listed, about 90% are singletons. The sample here was peripheral blood, taken in a trial of Ad26.COV2.S vaccine versus placebo. Receptors were obtained from a person aged 18 to 59 who received the Ad26.COV2.S COVID-19 vaccine or a placebo.

This clone has a handful of counts. The V call is TRBV28, the J call TRBJ2-7; 11 bases match TRBD2. This CDR3 spans 14 amino acids. Trimming took 10 bases from V and 0 from J; bases not matched to a gene: 5. Germline V gives CDR1 MDHEN, CDR2 SYDVKM. CDR3 DNA: TGTGCCACCAGGACTAGCGGGCTCTCCTACGAGCAGTACTTC. Protein sequence: CATRTSGLSYEQYF.

The chain recombines TRBV13 with TRBJ2-7; TRBD2 agrees at 8 bases. V dropped 5 bases and J dropped 5; count of bases not matched to a gene: 8. CDR3 length equals 14 residues. CDR1 and CDR2 from the germline V gene are PRHDT and FYEKMQ (reference sequence). CDR3 bases: TGTGCCAGCAGCGCCCGAGGACTAGCTAACGAGCAGTACTTC. It encodes CASSARGLANEQYF.

V usage is TRBV27 and J usage is TRBJ1-2; TRBD1 matches 10 bases. Germline-derived CDR1 and CDR2 are MNHEY and SMNVEV (reference sequence). V shed 5 bases and J 7 bases; nucleotides not matched to a gene: 4. CDR3 length: 13 residues. CDR3 nucleotide sequence: TGTGCCAGCAGTCCCGGGACAGGGGTTGGCTACACCTTC. Encoded protein: CASSPGTGVGYTF.